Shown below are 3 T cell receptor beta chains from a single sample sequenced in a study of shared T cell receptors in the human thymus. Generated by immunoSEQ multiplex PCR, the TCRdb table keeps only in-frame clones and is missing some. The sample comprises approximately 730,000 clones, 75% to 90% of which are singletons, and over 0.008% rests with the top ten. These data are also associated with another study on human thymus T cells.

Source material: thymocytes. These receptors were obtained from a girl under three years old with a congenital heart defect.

Here the CDR3 reads CASSPRTGISYNEQFF. In nucleotides, the CDR3 is TGTGCCAGCAGCCCCAGGACAGGAATCTCCTACAATGAGCAGTTCTTC. V gene TRBV9 combines with J gene TRBJ2-1, with 7 positions matching TRBD1. From germline, CDR1 is SGDLS and CDR2 YYNGEE. This CDR3 has 16 amino acids. V shed 4 bases, J shed 0 bases, and the junction held 7 bases outside the gene matches.

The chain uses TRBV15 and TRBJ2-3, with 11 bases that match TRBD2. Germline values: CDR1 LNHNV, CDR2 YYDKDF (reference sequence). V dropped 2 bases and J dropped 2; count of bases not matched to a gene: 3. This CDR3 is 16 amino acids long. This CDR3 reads CATSRLTSGVTDTQYF. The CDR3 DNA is TGTGCCACCAGCAGACTGACTAGCGGGGTCACAGATACGCAGTATTTT.

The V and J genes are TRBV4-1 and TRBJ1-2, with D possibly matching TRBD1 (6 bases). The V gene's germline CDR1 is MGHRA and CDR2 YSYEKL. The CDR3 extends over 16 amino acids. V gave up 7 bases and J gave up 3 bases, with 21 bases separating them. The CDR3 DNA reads TGCGCCAGCACGACAAGGCGAGGGGGTAAAGACTATGGCTACACCTTC. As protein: CASTTRRGGKDYGYTF.